These T cell receptor beta chains were read from a single sample in a study of blood T cells in healthy people across ages. From the 5' RACE reads, TCRdb called clonotypes with MiXCR, one entry per CDR3 protein. The table has some 1.5 million distinct CDR3 sequences, under 55% seen once. The sequenced sample consisted of blood. These receptor sequences come from a woman younger than 35 in good health. The CDR3 runs from the conserved cysteine through the conserved F or W. A D gene is named only where the DNA matches it firmly. Not every row has a clone size; where given, it reads once, few, many or a size class.

size | J | V | length | D | DNA | CDR3
NA | TRBJ2-1 | TRBV5-1 | 12 | NA | TGCGCCAGCAGCTTGTTTAAGAATGAGCAGTTCTTC | CASSLFKNEQFF
few | TRBJ2-3 | TRBV28 | 17 | TRBD2 | TGTGCCAGCAGTTTATTGACTAGCGGGTATAGCACAGATACGCAGTATTTT | CASSLLTSGYSTDTQYF
NA | TRBJ2-4 | TRBV12-3/TRBV12-4 | 12 | TRBD1 | TGTGCCAGCAGTATAGGACAGGGGGTCGAGTACTTC | CASSIGQGVEYF
NA | TRBJ1-5 | TRBV11-3 | 17 | TRBD1 | TGTGCCAGCAGCTTAGATCTGCCGGACAGGTCAATCCAGCCCCAGCATTTT | CASSLDLPDRSIQPQHF
many | TRBJ2-1 | TRBV5-6 | 14 | NA | TGTGCCAGCAGCTACTTAGGGGGGAACAATGAGCAGTTCTTC | CASSYLGGNNEQFF
NA | TRBJ2-1 | TRBV20-1 | 14 | TRBD2 | TGCAGTGCTAGTACTAGCGGACCCTACAATGAGCAGTTCTTC | CSASTSGPYNEQFF
NA | TRBJ2-1 | TRBV7-6 | 14 | NA | TGTGCCAGCAGCTCGCGAAGGGATCACAATGAGCAGTTCTTC | CASSSRRDHNEQFF
few | TRBJ2-5 | TRBV28 | 16 | NA | TGTGCCAGCAGTTTTCGAGGGGGGGCCCTACAAGAGACCCAGTACTTC | CASSFRGGALQETQYF
NA | TRBJ2-1 | TRBV6-2/TRBV6-3 | 16 | TRBD2 | TGTGCCAGCAGGGACGGGACTAGCGGCTCCTACAATGAGCAGTTCTTC | CASRDGTSGSYNEQFF
NA | TRBJ1-2 | TRBV3-1 | 15 | TRBD1 | TGTGCCAGCAGCCCGCGGGACAGGTTCCGCTATGGCTACACCTTC | CASSPRDRFRYGYTF
few | TRBJ1-2 | TRBV25-1 | 14 | TRBD1 | TGTGCCAGCAGTGGCCCCGGGACAGTCTATGGCTACACCTTC | CASSGPGTVYGYTF
many | TRBJ1-2 | TRBV11-2 | 14 | NA | TGTGCCAGCAGCTTAGAAAGGGGAACCTATGGCTACACCTTC | CASSLERGTYGYTF
NA | TRBJ1-5 | TRBV27 | 14 | NA | TGTGCCAGCAGTTTCAACTGGGCCAATCAGCCCCAGCATTTT | CASSFNWANQPQHF
NA | TRBJ1-1 | TRBV6-5 | 15 | NA | TGTGCCAGCAGTTACTCACGAGAGTTGAACACTGAAGCTTTCTTT | CASSYSRELNTEAFF
NA | TRBJ2-7 | TRBV12-3/TRBV12-4 | 14 | NA | TGTGCCAGCAGTTTATTGCGGGCCTACAATGAGCAGTACTTC | CASSLLRAYNEQYF
NA | TRBJ2-7 | TRBV7-2 | 17 | NA | TGTGCCAGCAGCTTAGCAACTTTCCAGGGAAACTCCTACGAGCAGTACTTC | CASSLATFQGNSYEQYF
few | TRBJ2-1 | TRBV4-3 | 15 | NA | TGCGCCAGCAGCCAAGAATTTGGCCTCCACAATGAGCAGTTCTTC | CASSQEFGLHNEQFF
NA | TRBJ1-2 | TRBV11-2 | 14 | TRBD1 | TGTGCCAGCAGCTTAGAGAGACAGGGAAGTGGGTACACCTTC | CASSLERQGSGYTF
many | TRBJ2-7 | TRBV7-9 | 15 | TRBD2 | TGTGCCAGCAGCTTAGCAGCGGGAGCCTCCTACGAGCAGTACTTC | CASSLAAGASYEQYF
NA | TRBJ2-3 | TRBV6-5 | 15 | NA | TGTGCCAGCAGTTCAGGGCGAAGGGGCACAGATGCGCAGTATTTT | CASSSGRRGTDAQYF
NA | TRBJ2-3 | TRBV20-1 | 14 | TRBD2 | TGCAGTACAACCAACGCGGGAGGGGCAGATACGCAGTATTTT | CSTTNAGGADTQYF
NA | TRBJ1-2 | TRBV6-5 | 18 | NA | TGTGCCAGCGGTTACTCGTGGAAGAGAACCGCCTTAAACTATGGCTACACCTTC | CASGYSWKRTALNYGYTF
few | TRBJ2-1 | TRBV24-1 | 16 | NA | TGTGCCACCAGTGATGCCTTGTGGCCCCTGAGCAATGAGCAGTTCTTC | CATSDALWPLSNEQFF
NA | TRBJ1-1 | TRBV14 | 14 | NA | TGTGCCAGCAGCATAGAGGAGAGGATCACTGAAGCTTTCTTT | CASSIEERITEAFF
NA | TRBJ1-5 | TRBV27 | 16 | NA | TGTGCCAGCAGTTCGCTTATCCGCGGGGCAAATCAGCCCCAGCATTTT | CASSSLIRGANQPQHF
few | TRBJ2-5 | TRBV11-2 | 13 | NA | TGTGCCAGCAGACCTGGGGCGTTGGAGACCCAGTACTTC | CASRPGALETQYF
few | TRBJ2-5 | TRBV4-2 | 15 | NA | TGTGCCAGCAGCCAAGGACAGTCCTACGGGGAGACCCAGTACTTC | CASSQGQSYGETQYF
once | TRBJ1-4 | TRBV2 | 14 | NA | TGTGCCAGTACGGGGGAGGGGAACGCGGAAAAACTGTTTTTT | CASTGEGNAEKLFF
few | TRBJ1-5 | TRBV20-1 | 13 | NA | TGCAGTGCGCAGGGCAGTAGCAATCAGCCCCAGCATTTT | CSAQGSSNQPQHF
NA | TRBJ2-4 | TRBV7-2 | 12 | NA | TGTGCCAGCAGCGTTACGGGACGTTCAGCGTACTTC | CASSVTGRSAYF
NA | TRBJ1-5 | TRBV6-2/TRBV6-3 | 16 | TRBD1 | TGTGCCAGCAGTTCGGGGACAGGGGGGATTCTTCAGCCCCAGCATTTT | CASSSGTGGILQPQHF
NA | TRBJ1-2 | TRBV7-9 | 17 | NA | TGTGCCAGCAGCTTAGGTGGAGGCAGGGACGTGACGCGGGGCTACACCTTC | CASSLGGGRDVTRGYTF
few | TRBJ1-2 | TRBV12-3/TRBV12-4 | 14 | NA | TGTGCCAGCAGTTTAGGCAGTCCAAACTATGGCTACACCTTC | CASSLGSPNYGYTF
NA | TRBJ1-6 | TRBV7-2 | 15 | NA | TGTGCCAGCAGCTTAGTCCCAGGGGAAAATTCACCCCTCCACTTT | CASSLVPGENSPLHF
NA | TRBJ1-5 | TRBV20-1 | 12 | NA | TGCAGCTCCGGGGGGGCGGGACAGCCCCAGCATTTT | CSSGGAGQPQHF
NA | TRBJ1-4 | TRBV21-1 | 15 | NA | TGTGCCAGCAGCAAAGTTACGGGGCTCAATGAAAAACTGTTTTTT | CASSKVTGLNEKLFF
NA | TRBJ1-2 | TRBV20-1 | 13 | NA | TGCAGTGCTAGAGAGTCCAGGGATCGTGGCTACACCTTC | CSARESRDRGYTF
NA | TRBJ1-5 | TRBV5-1 | 15 | NA | TGCGCCAGCAGCTTGCAGCCGAATAGCAATCAGCCCCAGCATTTT | CASSLQPNSNQPQHF
few | TRBJ1-5 | TRBV2 | 13 | TRBD1 | TGTGCCAGCAGGGGGACAGGGATTCAGCCCCAGCATTTT | CASRGTGIQPQHF
NA | TRBJ2-2 | TRBV27 | 15 | TRBD1 | TGTGCCAGCAGTACCCGGGACAGATACACCGGGGAGCTGTTTTTT | CASSTRDRYTGELFF
many | TRBJ2-1 | TRBV6-5 | 16 | TRBD1 | TGTGCCAGCAGACTCGACAGGGTGAGCTCCTACAATGAGCAGTTCTTC | CASRLDRVSSYNEQFF
NA | TRBJ1-1 | TRBV7-9 | 15 | TRBD1 | TGTGCCAGCAGCCCCCGGACAGGCTTCTTGTTTGAAGCTTTCTTT | CASSPRTGFLFEAFF
NA | TRBJ2-2 | TRBV7-6 | 18 | NA | TGTGCCAGCAGCTCGACCGATTTGCCGGGAGTTAGGGCCGGGGAGCTGTTTTTT | CASSSTDLPGVRAGELFF
NA | TRBJ2-3 | TRBV29-1 | 12 | NA | TGCAGCGTTGAAGATGGCGGAGATACGCAGTATTTT | CSVEDGGDTQYF
once | TRBJ2-2 | TRBV3-1 | 16 | NA | TGTGCCAGCAGCCAAGGACTCCGGGGCTCCACCGGGGAGCTGTTTTTT | CASSQGLRGSTGELFF
few | TRBJ1-6 | TRBV12-3/TRBV12-4 | 14 | NA | TGTGCCAGCAGTTTGGGACGAAACCACTCACCCCTCCACTTT | CASSLGRNHSPLHF
NA | TRBJ2-1 | TRBV4-1 | 15 | NA | TGCGCCAGCAGCCGGATGGGTAGACAGTCAAATGAGCAGTTCTTC | CASSRMGRQSNEQFF
few | TRBJ2-1 | TRBV6-1 | 12 | NA | TGTACGACGGCTGCTGATTACAATGAGCAGTTCTTC | CTTAADYNEQFF
NA | TRBJ2-1 | TRBV20-1 | 14 | TRBD1 | TGCAGTGCGACCGACAGGGGCTCCTACAATGAGCAGTTCTTC | CSATDRGSYNEQFF
NA | TRBJ1-2 | TRBV3-1 | 13 | NA | TGTGCCAGCAGCCAGATTAGCTCGTGGAGCTACACCTTC | CASSQISSWSYTF
NA | TRBJ2-1 | TRBV2 | 16 | NA | TGTGCCAGCAGCGGGATCCCTAGCGTCGGTTACAATGAGCAGTTCTTC | CASSGIPSVGYNEQFF